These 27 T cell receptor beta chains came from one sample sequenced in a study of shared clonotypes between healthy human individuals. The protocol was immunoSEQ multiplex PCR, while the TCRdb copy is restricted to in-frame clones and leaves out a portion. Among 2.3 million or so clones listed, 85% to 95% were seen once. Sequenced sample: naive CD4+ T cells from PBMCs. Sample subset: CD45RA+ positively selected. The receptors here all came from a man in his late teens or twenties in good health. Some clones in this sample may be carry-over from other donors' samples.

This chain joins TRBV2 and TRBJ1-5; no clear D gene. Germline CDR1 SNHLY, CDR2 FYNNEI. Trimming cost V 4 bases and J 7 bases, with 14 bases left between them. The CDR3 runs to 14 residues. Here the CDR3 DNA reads TGTGCCAGCAGTGGGTTGACGGGGAGCCAGCCCCAGCATTTT. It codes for CASSGLTGSQPQHF.

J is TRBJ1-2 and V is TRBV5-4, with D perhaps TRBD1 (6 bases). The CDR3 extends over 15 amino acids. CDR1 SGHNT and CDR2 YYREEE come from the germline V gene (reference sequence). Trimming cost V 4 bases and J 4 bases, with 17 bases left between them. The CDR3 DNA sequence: TGTGCCAGCAGCGCCGGAGGGGGGGCAGGCTATGGCTACACCTTC. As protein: CASSAGGGAGYGYTF.

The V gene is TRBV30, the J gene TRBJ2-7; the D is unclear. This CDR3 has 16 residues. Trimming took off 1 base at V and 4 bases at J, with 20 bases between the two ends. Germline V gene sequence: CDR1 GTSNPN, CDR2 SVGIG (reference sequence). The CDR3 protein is CAWSALRGRLKYEQYF. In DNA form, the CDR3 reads TGTGCCTGGAGTGCCCTCCGTGGGCGGCTCAAGTACGAGCAGTACTTC.

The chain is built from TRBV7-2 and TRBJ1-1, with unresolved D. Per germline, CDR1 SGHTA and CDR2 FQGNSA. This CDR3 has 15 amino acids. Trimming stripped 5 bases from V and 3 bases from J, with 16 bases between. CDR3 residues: CASSLVRGGDTEAFF. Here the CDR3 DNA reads TGTGCCAGCAGCCTCGTTCGTGGTGGTGACACTGAAGCTTTCTTT.

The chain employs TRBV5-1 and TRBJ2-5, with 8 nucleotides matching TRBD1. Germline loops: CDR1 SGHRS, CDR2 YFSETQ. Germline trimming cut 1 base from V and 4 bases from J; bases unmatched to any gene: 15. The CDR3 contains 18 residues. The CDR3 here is CASSLQEWARGRTETQYF. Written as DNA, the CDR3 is TGCGCCAGCAGCTTGCAGGAATGGGCCAGGGGGCGAACAGAGACCCAGTACTTC.

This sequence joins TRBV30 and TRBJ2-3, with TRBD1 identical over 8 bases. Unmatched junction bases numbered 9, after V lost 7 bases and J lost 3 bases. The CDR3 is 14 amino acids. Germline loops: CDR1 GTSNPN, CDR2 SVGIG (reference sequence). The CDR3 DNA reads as TGTGCCTACAGGGGGTTGGTTAATACAGATACGCAGTATTTT. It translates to CAYRGLVNTDTQYF.

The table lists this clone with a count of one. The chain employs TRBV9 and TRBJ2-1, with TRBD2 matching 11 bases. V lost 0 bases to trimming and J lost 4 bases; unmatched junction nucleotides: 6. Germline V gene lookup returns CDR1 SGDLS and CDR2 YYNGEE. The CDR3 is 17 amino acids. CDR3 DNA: TGTGCCAGCAGCGTAGGACTAGCGGGAAATCAATACAATGAGCAGTTCTTC. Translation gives CASSVGLAGNQYNEQFF.

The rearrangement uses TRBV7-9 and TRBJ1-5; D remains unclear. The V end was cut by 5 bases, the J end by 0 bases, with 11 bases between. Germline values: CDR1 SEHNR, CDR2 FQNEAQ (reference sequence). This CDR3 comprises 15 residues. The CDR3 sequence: CASSPDSNSNQPQHF. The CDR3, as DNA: TGTGCCAGCAGCCCCGATTCAAATAGCAATCAGCCCCAGCATTTT.

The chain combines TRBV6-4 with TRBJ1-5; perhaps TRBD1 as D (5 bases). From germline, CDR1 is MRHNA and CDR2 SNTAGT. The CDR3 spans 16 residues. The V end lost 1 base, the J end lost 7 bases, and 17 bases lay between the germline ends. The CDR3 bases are TGTGCCAGCAGTGACTACAGGCGGCAGGGCTTGCAGCCCCAGCATTTT. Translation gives CASSDYRRQGLQPQHF.

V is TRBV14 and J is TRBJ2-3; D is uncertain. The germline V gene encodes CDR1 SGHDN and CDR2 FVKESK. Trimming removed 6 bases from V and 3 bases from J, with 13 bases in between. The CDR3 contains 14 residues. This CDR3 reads CASSRSHGTDTQYF. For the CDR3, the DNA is TGTGCCAGCAGTCGATCCCATGGGACAGATACGCAGTATTTT.

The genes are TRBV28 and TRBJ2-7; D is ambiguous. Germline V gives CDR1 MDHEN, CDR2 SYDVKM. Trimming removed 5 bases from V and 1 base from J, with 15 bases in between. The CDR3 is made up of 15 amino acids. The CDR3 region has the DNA TGTGCCAGCAGTCCTCCCCCCAGTGGATCCTACGAGCAGTACTTC. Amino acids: CASSPPPSGSYEQYF.

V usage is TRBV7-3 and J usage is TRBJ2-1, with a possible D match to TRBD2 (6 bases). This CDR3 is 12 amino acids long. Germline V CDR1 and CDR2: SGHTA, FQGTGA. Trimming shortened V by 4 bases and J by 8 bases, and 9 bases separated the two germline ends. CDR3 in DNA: TGTGCCAGCAGCTCTGGGGGGTATGAGCAGTTCTTC. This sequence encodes CASSSGGYEQFF. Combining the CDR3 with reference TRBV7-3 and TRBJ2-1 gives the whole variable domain GAGVSQTPSNKVTEKGKYVELRCDPISGHTALYWYRQSLGQGPEFLIYFQGTGAADDSGLPNDRFFAVRPEGSVSTLKIQRTERGDSAVYLCASSSGGYEQFFGPGTRLTVL.

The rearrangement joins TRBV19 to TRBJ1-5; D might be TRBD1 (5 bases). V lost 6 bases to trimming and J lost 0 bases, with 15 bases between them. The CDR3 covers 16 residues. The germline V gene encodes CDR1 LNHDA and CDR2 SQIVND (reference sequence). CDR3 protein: CASSRRDGYSNQPQHF. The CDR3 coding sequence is TGTGCCAGTAGCCGACGGGACGGCTATAGCAATCAGCCCCAGCATTTT.

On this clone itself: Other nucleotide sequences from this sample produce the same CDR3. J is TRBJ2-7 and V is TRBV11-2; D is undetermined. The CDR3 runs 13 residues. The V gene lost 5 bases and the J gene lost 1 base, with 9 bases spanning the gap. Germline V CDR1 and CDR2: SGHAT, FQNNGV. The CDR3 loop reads CASSPQASYEQYF. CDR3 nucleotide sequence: TGTGCCAGCAGCCCCCAGGCTTCCTACGAGCAGTACTTC.

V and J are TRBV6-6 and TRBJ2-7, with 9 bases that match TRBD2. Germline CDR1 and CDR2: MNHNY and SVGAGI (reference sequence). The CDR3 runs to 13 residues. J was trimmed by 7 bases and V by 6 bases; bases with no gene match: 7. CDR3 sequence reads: CASRPSGNREQYF. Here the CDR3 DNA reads TGTGCCAGCAGACCTAGCGGGAATCGGGAGCAGTACTTC.

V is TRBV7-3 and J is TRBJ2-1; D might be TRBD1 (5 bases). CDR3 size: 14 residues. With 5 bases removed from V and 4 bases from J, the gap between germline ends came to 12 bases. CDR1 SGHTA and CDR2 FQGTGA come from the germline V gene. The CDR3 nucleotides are TGTGCCAGCAGCCTGACAGAATCTTACAATGAGCAGTTCTTC. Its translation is CASSLTESYNEQFF.

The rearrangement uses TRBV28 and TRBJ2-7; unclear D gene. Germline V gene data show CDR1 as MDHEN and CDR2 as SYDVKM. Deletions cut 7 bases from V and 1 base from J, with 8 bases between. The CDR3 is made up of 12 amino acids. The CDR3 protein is CASNDKSYEQYF. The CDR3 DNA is TGTGCCAGCAACGACAAATCCTACGAGCAGTACTTC.

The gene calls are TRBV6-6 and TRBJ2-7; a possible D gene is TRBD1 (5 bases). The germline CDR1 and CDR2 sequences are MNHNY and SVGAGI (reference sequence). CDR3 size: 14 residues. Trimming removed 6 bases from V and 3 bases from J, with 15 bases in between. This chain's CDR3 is CASRGAGSYYEQYF. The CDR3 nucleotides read TGTGCCAGCAGAGGGGCAGGATCTTACTACGAGCAGTACTTC.

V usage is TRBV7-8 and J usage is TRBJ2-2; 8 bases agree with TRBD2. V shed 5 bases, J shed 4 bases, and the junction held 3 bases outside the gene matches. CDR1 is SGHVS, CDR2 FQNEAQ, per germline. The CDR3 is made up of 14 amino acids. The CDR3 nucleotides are TGTGCCAGCAGCCGCGGGAGGCTCACCGGGGAGCTGTTTTTT. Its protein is CASSRGRLTGELFF.

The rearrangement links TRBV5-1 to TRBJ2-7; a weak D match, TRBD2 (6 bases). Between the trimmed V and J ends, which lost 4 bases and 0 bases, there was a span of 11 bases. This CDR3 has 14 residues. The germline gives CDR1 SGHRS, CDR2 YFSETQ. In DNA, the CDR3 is TGCGCCAGCAGCGTTCTAGCGTCCTCCTACGAGCAGTACTTC. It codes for CASSVLASSYEQYF.

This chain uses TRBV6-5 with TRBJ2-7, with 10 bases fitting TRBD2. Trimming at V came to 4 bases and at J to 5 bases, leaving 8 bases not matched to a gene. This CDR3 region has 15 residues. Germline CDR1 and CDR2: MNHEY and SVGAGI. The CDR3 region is CASSSLLAGFDEQYF. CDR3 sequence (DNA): TGTGCCAGCAGTTCCCTACTAGCGGGATTCGACGAGCAGTACTTC.

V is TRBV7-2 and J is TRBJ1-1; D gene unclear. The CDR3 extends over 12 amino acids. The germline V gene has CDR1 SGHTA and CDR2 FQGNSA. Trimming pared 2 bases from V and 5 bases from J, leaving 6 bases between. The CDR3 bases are TGTGCCAGCAGCTTACCGTGGACTGAAGCTTTCTTT. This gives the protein CASSLPWTEAFF.

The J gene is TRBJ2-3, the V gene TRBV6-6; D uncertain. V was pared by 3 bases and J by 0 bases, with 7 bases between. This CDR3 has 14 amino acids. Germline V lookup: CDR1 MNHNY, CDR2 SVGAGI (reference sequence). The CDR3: CASSYPESTDTQYF. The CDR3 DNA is TGTGCCAGCAGTTATCCGGAAAGCACAGATACGCAGTATTTT.

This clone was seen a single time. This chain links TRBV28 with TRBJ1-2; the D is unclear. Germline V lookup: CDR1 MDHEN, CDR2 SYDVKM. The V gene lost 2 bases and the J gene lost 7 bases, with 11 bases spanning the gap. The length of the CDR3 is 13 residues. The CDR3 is CASSLIQMGGYTF. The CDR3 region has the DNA TGTGCCAGCAGTTTAATCCAGATGGGTGGCTACACCTTC.

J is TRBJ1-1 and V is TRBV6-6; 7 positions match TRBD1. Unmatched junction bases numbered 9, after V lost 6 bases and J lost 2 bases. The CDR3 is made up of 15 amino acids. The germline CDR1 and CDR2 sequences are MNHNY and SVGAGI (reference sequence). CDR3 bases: TGTGCCAGCAGGACCTCGCACAGGGGAAACACTGAAGCTTTCTTT. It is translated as CASRTSHRGNTEAFF.

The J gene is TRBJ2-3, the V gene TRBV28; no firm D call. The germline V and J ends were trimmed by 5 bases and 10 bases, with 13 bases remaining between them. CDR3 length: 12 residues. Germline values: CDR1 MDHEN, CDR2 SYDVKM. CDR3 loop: CASSPPTRAQYF. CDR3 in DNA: TGTGCCAGCAGTCCCCCAACCCGAGCGCAGTATTTT. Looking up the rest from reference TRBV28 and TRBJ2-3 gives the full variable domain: DVKVTQSSRYLVKRTGEKVFLECVQDMDHENMFWYRQDPGLGLRLIYFSYDVKMKEKGDIPEGYSVSREKKERFSLILESASTNQTSMYLCASSPPTRAQYFGPGTRLTVL.

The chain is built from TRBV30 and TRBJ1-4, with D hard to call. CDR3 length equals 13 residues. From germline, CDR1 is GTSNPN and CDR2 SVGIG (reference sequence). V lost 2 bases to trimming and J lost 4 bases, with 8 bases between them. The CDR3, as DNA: TGTGCCTGGAGTAGGGCGGGTAATGAAAAACTGTTTTTT. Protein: CAWSRAGNEKLFF. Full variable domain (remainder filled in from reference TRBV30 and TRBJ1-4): SQTIHQWPATLVQPVGSPLSLECTVEGTSNPNLYWYRQAAGRGLQLLFYSVGIGQISSEVPQNLSASRPQDRQFILSSKKLLLSDSGFYLCAWSRAGNEKLFFGSGTQLSVL.